The T cell receptor beta chain described here comes from a study of blood T cell repertoires in COVID-19. Study in general: The study drew acute and convalescent COVID-19 samples from the United States, Italy and Spain. The cDNA or gDNA used as material had been derived from T cells, B-cell-depleted T cells, or PBMCs.

With 7 bases removed from V and 7 bases from J, the gap between germline ends came to 14 bases. CDR3 length: 13 residues. From germline, CDR1 is LNHDA and CDR2 SQIVND (reference sequence). Original handling: The authors estimated nucleated cell counts from reference gene primer amplification. The assay was immunoSEQ multiplex PCR, and TCRdb's table has in-frame clones only and misses some. V, J and clone size were drawn from that table, and D and trimming were deduced from the DNA. The sample has fewer than 350,000 clones, under 90% seen once; the top ten hold 2.5% to 3%. The TCR originated in a woman aged 55-75 years with active or convalescent COVID-19. Sequenced input: peripheral blood. The rearrangement joins TRBV19 to TRBJ2-4, with D possibly being TRBD2 (6 bases). This CDR3 reads CASMGRGTNIQYF. In nucleotides, the CDR3 is TGTGCCAGTATGGGGCGGGGTACCAACATTCAGTACTTC.